The source of this T cell receptor beta chain is a study of T-cell reconstitution after alpha-beta-depleted transplantation in children. In its sample, this clonotype was seen once. The authors prepared the TCRbeta library with unique molecular identifiers. TCRdb passed the PCR reads through MiXCR, listing each CDR3 protein once. The sample consists of about 370,000 distinct CDR3 sequences, roughly 20% of them appearing once. Germline lookup yields CDR1 SGHRS and CDR2 YFSETQ. Trimming took off 0 bases at V and 1 base at J, with 11 bases between the two ends. CDR3 length equals 16 residues. This chain joins TRBV5-1 and TRBJ1-5; D not certain. The TCR originated in a human donor who donated a stem cell graft to a child with acute myeloid leukemia. Here the sequenced sample was PBMCs from the stem cell graft donor, taken from the stem cell graft. CDR3 protein: CASSLDGGASNQPQHF. As DNA, the CDR3 is TGCGCCAGCAGCTTGGATGGTGGCGCAAGCAATCAGCCCCAGCATTTT.